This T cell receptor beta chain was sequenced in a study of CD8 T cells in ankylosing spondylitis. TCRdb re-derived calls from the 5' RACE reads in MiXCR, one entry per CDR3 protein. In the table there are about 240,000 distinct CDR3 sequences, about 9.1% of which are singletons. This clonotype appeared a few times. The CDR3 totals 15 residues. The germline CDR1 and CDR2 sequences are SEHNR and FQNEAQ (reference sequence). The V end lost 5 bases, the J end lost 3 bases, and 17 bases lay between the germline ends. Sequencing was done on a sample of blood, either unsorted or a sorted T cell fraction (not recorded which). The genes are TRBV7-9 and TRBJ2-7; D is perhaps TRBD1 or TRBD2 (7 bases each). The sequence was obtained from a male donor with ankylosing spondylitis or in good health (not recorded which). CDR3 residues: CASSTSGGGDYEQYF. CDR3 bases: TGTGCCAGCAGCACATCAGGGGGGGGGGACTACGAGCAGTACTTC.